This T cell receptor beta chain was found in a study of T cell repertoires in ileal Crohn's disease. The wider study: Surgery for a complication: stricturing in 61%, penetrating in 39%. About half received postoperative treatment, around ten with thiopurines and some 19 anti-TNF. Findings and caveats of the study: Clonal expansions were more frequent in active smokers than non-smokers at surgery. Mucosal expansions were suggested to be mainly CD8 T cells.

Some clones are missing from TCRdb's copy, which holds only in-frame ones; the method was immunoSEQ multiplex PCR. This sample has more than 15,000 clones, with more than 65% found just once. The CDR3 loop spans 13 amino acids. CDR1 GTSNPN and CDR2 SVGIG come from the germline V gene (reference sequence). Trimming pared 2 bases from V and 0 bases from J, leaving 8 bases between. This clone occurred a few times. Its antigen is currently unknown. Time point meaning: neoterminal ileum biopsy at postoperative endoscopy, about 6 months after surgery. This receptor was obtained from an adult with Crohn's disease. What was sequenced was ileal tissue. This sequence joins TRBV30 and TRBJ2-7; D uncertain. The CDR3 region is CAWSRGISYEQYF. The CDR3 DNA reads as TGTGCCTGGAGTCGCGGTATCTCCTACGAGCAGTACTTC.